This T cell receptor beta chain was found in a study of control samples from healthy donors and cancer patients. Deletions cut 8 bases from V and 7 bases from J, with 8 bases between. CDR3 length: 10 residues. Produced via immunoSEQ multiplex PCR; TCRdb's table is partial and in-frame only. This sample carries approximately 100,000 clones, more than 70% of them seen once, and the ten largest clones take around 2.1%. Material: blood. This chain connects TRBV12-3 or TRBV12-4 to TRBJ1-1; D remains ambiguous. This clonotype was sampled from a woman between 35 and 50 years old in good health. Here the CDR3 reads CASVRGEAFF. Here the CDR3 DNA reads TGTGCCAGCGTTCGAGGTGAAGCTTTCTTT.